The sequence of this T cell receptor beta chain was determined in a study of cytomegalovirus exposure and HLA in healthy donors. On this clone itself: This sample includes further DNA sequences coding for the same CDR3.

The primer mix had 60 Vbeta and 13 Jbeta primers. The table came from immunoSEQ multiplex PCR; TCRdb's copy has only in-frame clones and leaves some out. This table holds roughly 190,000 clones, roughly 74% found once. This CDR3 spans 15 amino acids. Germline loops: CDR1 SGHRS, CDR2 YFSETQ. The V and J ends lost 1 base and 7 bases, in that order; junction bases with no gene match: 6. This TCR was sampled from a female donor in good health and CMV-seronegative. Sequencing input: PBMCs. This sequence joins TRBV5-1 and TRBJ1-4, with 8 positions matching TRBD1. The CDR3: CASSLTGTGFEKLFF. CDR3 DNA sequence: TGCGCCAGCAGCTTGACCGGGACAGGATTTGAAAAACTGTTTTTT. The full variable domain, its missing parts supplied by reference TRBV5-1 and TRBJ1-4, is KAGVTQTPRYLIKTRGQQVTLSCSPISGHRSVSWYQQTPGQGLQFLFEYFSETQRNKGNFPGRFSGRQFSNSRSEMNVSTLELGDSALYLCASSLTGTGFEKLFFGSGTQLSVL.